A single sample is the source of the 11 T cell receptor beta chains below, sequenced in a study of blood T cell repertoires in COVID-19. Libraries were prepared by immunoSEQ multiplex PCR; TCRdb keeps only in-frame clonotypes and omits some of them. Of about 50,000 clones in the sample, more than 75% were seen once. Sequencing was carried out using peripheral blood. The receptors come from a woman in her sixties with acute or convalescent COVID-19.

The CDR3 region has the DNA TGTGCCAGCAGCCAAGGCTTAGCGGACAAAAACATTCAGTACTTC. It is translated as CASSQGLADKNIQYF. This chain uses TRBV14 with TRBJ2-4; D perhaps matches TRBD2 (6 bases). The CDR3 runs to 15 residues. Per germline, CDR1 SGHDN and CDR2 FVKESK. V lost 1 base and J 3 bases, leaving 10 bases between the germline ends.

V and J are TRBV19 and TRBJ2-1; D not resolved. This CDR3 contains 13 residues. Deletions cut 1 base from V and 6 bases from J, with 7 bases between. Per germline, CDR1 LNHDA and CDR2 SQIVND (reference sequence). The CDR3: CASSIASPNEQFF. In DNA form, the CDR3 reads TGTGCCAGTAGTATAGCGTCTCCCAATGAGCAGTTCTTC.

CDR3 sequence (DNA): TGCGCCAGCAGCCCTGATGCTAGGGGGAACACAGATACGCAGTATTTT. Translating it yields CASSPDARGNTDTQYF. The J gene is TRBJ2-3, the V gene TRBV4-1; TRBD1 might be the D (6 bases). Germline CDR1 MGHRA, CDR2 YSYEKL. This CDR3 is built from 16 residues. V lost 4 bases, J lost 2 bases, and 16 bases lay in between.

Written as DNA, the CDR3 is TGCAGTGCTAGTTTTTTGGGACAGGGGGGCGTGGGGACTGAAGCTTTCTTT. Translation gives CSASFLGQGGVGTEAFF. The V call is TRBV20-1, the J call TRBJ1-1; TRBD1 agrees at 11 bases. V dropped 3 bases and J dropped 5; count of bases not matched to a gene: 14. Germline assignment: CDR1 DFQATT and CDR2 SNEGSKA (reference sequence). The CDR3 covers 17 residues.

The chain is built from TRBV5-1 and TRBJ1-3; no definite D call. With 1 base removed from V and 0 bases from J, the gap between germline ends came to 11 bases. Germline CDR1 and CDR2: SGHRS and YFSETQ. This CDR3 has 16 residues. CDR3 sequence: CASSLNSGVSGNTIYF. CDR3 nucleotides: TGCGCCAGCAGCTTGAATTCAGGCGTCTCTGGAAACACCATATATTTT.

For this clone: The same CDR3 can be traced to other DNA sequences in this sample. The CDR3 region has the DNA TGTGCCAGCAGCTTGGAAGGGGGGAACACTGAAGCTTTCTTT. This gives the protein CASSLEGGNTEAFF. The chain uses TRBV5-4 and TRBJ1-1, with D maybe TRBD1 (6 bases). The CDR3 is made up of 14 amino acids. With 0 bases removed from V and 1 base from J, the gap between germline ends came to 7 bases. Germline lookup yields CDR1 SGHNT and CDR2 YYREEE (reference sequence). Full variable domain (remainder filled in from reference TRBV5-4 and TRBJ1-1): ETGVTQSPTHLIKTRGQQVTLRCSSQSGHNTVSWYQQALGQGPQFIFQYYREEENGRGNFPPRFSGLQFPNYSSELNVNALELDDSALYLCASSLEGGNTEAFFGQGTRLTVV.

The chain uses TRBV7-9 and TRBJ1-1, with 7 bases aligning to TRBD1. V was clipped by 8 bases and J by 4 bases; unmatched bases: 7. Per germline, CDR1 SEHNR and CDR2 FQNEAQ (reference sequence). The CDR3 spans 13 residues. The CDR3 protein is CASLTAGGTEAFF. In DNA form, the CDR3 reads TGTGCCAGCTTAACAGCAGGGGGCACTGAAGCTTTCTTT.

The chain employs TRBV6-4 and TRBJ2-3, with D possibly matching TRBD2 (5 bases). The CDR3 extends over 14 amino acids. Germline values: CDR1 MRHNA, CDR2 SNTAGT. Trimming shortened V by 6 bases and J by 1 base, and 11 bases separated the two germline ends. The CDR3 nucleotides are TGTGCCAGCAGCAAAAACGGGGGCACAGATACGCAGTATTTT. Amino acid sequence: CASSKNGGTDTQYF.

V gene TRBV29-1 combines with J gene TRBJ1-2, with 7 nucleotides matching TRBD1. After removal of 6 bases from V and 3 bases from J, the junction contained 7 bases not matched to a gene. This CDR3 has 13 amino acids. Looked up from germline, CDR1 is SQVTM and CDR2 is ANQGSEA. CDR3 loop: CSVKEGAYYGYTF. DNA of the CDR3: TGCAGCGTAAAGGAGGGGGCCTACTATGGCTACACCTTC.

The CDR3 spells CASSESVTEQFF. For the CDR3, the DNA is TGTGCCAGCAGTGAAAGTGTGACAGAGCAGTTCTTC. V usage is TRBV6-1 and J usage is TRBJ2-1; D call uncertain. V lost 2 bases and J lost 10, with 9 bases in between. This CDR3 has 12 amino acids. Germline V CDR1 and CDR2: MNHNS, SASEGT.

This chain connects TRBV3-1 (or the pseudogene TRBV3-2) to TRBJ2-1; 9 nucleotides match TRBD2. V trimming: 4 bases; J trimming: 12 bases; junction bases outside the gene matches: 7. The CDR3 spans 13 residues. CDR1 and CDR2 (germline): LGHDT, YNNKEL (reference sequence). CDR3 coding DNA: TGTGCCAGCAGCCGCGCGGGGGGGCTTTGGCAGTTCTTC. Translation: CASSRAGGLWQFF.